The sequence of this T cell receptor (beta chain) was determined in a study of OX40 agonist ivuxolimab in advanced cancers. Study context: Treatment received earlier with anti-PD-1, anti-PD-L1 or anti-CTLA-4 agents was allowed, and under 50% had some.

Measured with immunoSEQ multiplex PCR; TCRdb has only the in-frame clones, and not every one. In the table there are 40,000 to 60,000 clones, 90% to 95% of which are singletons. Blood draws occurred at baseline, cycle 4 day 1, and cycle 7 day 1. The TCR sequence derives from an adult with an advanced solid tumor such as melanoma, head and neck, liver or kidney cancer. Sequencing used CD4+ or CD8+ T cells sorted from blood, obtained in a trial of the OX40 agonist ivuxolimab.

CDR3 coding DNA: TGTGCCAGCAGTTTATCGGTGGGACAGGGATTGTATGACACTGAAGCTTTCTTT. It encodes CASSLSVGQGLYDTEAFF. The rearrangement joins TRBV27 to TRBJ1-1; 9 bases fit TRBD1. The germline V gene has CDR1 MNHEY and CDR2 SMNVEV (reference sequence). The V and J ends lost 0 bases and 3 bases, in that order; junction bases with no gene match: 11. The CDR3 sequence is 18 residues long.